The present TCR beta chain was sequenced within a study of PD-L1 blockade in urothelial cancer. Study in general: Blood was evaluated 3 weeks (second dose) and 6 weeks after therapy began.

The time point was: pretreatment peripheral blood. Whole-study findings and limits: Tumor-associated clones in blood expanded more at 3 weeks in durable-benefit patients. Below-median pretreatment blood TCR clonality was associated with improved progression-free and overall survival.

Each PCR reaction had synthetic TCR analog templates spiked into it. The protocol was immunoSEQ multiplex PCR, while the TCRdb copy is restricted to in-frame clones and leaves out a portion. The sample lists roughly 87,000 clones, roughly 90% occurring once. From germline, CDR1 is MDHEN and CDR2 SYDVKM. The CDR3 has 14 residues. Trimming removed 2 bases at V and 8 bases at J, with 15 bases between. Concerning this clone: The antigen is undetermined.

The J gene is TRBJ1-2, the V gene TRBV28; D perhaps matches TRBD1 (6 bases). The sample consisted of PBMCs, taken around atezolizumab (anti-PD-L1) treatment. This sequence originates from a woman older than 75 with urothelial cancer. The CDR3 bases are TGTGCCAGCAGTTTAGGGGGCGGCCGCATCGGCTACACCTTC. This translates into CASSLGGGRIGYTF.